Below, 22 T cell receptor beta chains from the same sample are listed, as sequenced in a study of T cell changes during pregnancy in multiple sclerosis. TCRdb's copy holds only in-frame clones and misses some; the assay was immunoSEQ multiplex PCR. The repertoire holds fewer than 85,000 clones, 90% to 95% seen once, with over 2% in the top ten. Source: peripheral blood, taken in the second trimester of pregnancy. The origin of the receptors is a female donor with multiple sclerosis, enrolled in a pregnancy study.

Note on this clone: At one end the junction does not follow the germline gene, possibly because of a read error. This chain uses TRBV5-1 with TRBJ1-4; D perhaps matches TRBD1 (5 bases). CDR1 and CDR2 (germline): SGHRS, YFSETQ. The CDR3 length is 13 residues. The CDR3 spells CATSQGTNEKLFF. The CDR3 DNA reads TGCGCCACCAGCCAGGGAACTAATGAAAAACTGTTTTTT. Based on the CDR3 plus reference TRBV5-1 and TRBJ1-4, the full variable domain is KAGVTQTPRYLIKTRGQQVTLSCSPISGHRSVSWYQQTPGQGLQFLFEYFSETQRNKGNFPGRFSGRQFSNSRSEMNVSTLELGDSALYLCATSQGTNEKLFFGSGTQLSVL.

This rearrangement joins TRBV19 to TRBJ2-2; 7 positions agree with TRBD1. Trimming at V came to 1 base and at J to 4 bases, leaving 6 bases not matched to a gene. The germline V gene has CDR1 LNHDA and CDR2 SQIVND (reference sequence). The CDR3 consists of 16 residues. CDR3 in DNA: TGTGCCAGTAGTATAGTGTTACAGGGGAGCACCGGGGAGCTGTTTTTT. The encoded protein is CASSIVLQGSTGELFF.

The V and J genes are TRBV4-1 and TRBJ1-2, with 8 bases aligning to TRBD1. This CDR3 contains 16 residues. Germline V gene sequence: CDR1 MGHRA, CDR2 YSYEKL. Trimming took 1 base from V and 5 from J; bases not matched to a gene: 9. CDR3 sequence reads: CASSQVPGQGFYGYTF. The CDR3 coding sequence is TGCGCCAGCAGCCAAGTCCCCGGACAGGGATTTTATGGCTACACCTTC.

The gene calls are TRBV6-5 and TRBJ2-7; perhaps TRBD1 as D (5 bases). Deletions cut 0 bases from V and 4 bases from J, with 13 bases between. Germline CDR1 is MNHEY and CDR2 is SVGAGI. This CDR3 contains 15 residues. The CDR3 DNA reads TGTGCCAGCAGTTACTCGAGAGGCAGGGTGTACGAGCAGTACTTC. Amino acid sequence: CASSYSRGRVYEQYF.

V is TRBV6-6 and J is TRBJ2-7; maybe TRBD2 (5 bases). V lost 3 bases and J 1 base, leaving 13 bases between the germline ends. Germline V CDR1 and CDR2: MNHNY, SVGAGI (reference sequence). The CDR3 is made up of 15 amino acids. CDR3 sequence reads: CASSYPGSRSYEQYF. The CDR3, as DNA: TGTGCCAGCAGTTATCCTGGGAGTAGGTCCTACGAGCAGTACTTC.

The chain uses TRBV5-8 and TRBJ2-7; unclear D gene. CDR3 length equals 16 residues. The V end lost 6 bases, the J end lost 1 base, and 20 bases lay between the germline ends. Germline CDR1 is SGHTS and CDR2 is YDEGEE. The CDR3 DNA follows: TGTGCCAGCACCCTTGATGGAGCCACCGAGTCCTACGAGCAGTACTTC. This translates into CASTLDGATESYEQYF.

V gene TRBV6-1 combines with J gene TRBJ2-7; D is unresolved. Deletions cut 6 bases from V and 7 bases from J, with 7 bases between. Germline CDR1 MNHNS, CDR2 SASEGT. CDR3 length equals 10 residues. CDR3 coding DNA: TGTGCCAGCAGGACTTTGGAGCAGTACTTC. Its protein product is CASRTLEQYF.

The V call is TRBV6-4, the J call TRBJ2-3, with D possibly being TRBD2 (7 bases). V was trimmed by 5 bases and J by 0 bases, leaving 9 bases between them. The germline gives CDR1 MRHNA, CDR2 SNTAGT. The CDR3 extends over 14 amino acids. CDR3 sequence: CASSPGGSTDTQYF. The CDR3, as DNA: TGTGCCAGCAGTCCGGGGGGCAGCACAGATACGCAGTATTTT.

The chain uses TRBV16 and TRBJ1-3; TRBD1 aligns across 9 bases. V lost 4 bases and J lost 4; bases outside the gene matches: 8. Germline values: CDR1 KGHSY, CDR2 FQNENV. The CDR3 has 16 amino acids. CDR3 protein: CASSPTGGTGGNTIYF. In nucleotides, the CDR3 is TGTGCCAGCAGCCCAACAGGGGGCACAGGAGGAAACACCATATATTTT.

Only one count was recorded for this clone. CDR3 amino acids: CASSLARGREESYNSPLHF. The CDR3 coding sequence is TGTGCCAGCAGCTTAGCTCGTGGCAGGGAAGAATCCTATAATTCACCCCTCCACTTT. This rearrangement joins TRBV7-9 to TRBJ1-6; a weak D match, TRBD1 (5 bases). CDR1 and CDR2 (germline): SEHNR, FQNEAQ (reference sequence). The CDR3 is 19 residues long. Trimming cost V 0 bases and J 1 base, with 16 bases left between them.

This chain uses TRBV6-6 with TRBJ1-4; D ambiguous. V was pared by 2 bases and J by 8 bases, with 12 bases between. The length of the CDR3 is 14 residues. Germline values: CDR1 MNHNY, CDR2 SVGAGI (reference sequence). The CDR3 sequence: CASSYGGDREKLFF. For the CDR3, the DNA is TGTGCCAGCAGTTACGGCGGGGATCGAGAAAAACTGTTTTTT.

DNA of the CDR3: TGTGCCAGCAGCTTAGCGAGCGGACAGATGAACACTGAAGCTTTCTTT. It translates to CASSLASGQMNTEAFF. The J gene is TRBJ1-1, the V gene TRBV7-2, with a tentative D call TRBD1 (6 bases). The CDR3 length is 16 residues. The germline V gene has CDR1 SGHTA and CDR2 FQGNSA. Trimming cost V 0 bases and J 0 bases, with 11 bases left between them. The full variable domain, rest sourced from reference TRBV7-2 and TRBJ1-1, is GAGVSQSPSNKVTEKGKDVELRCDPISGHTALYWYRQSLGQGLEFLIYFQGNSAPDKSGLPSDRFSAERTGGSVSTLTIQRTQQEDSAVYLCASSLASGQMNTEAFFGQGTRLTVV.

The chain joins TRBV6-1 to TRBJ2-7; 12 bases map to TRBD2. The CDR3 consists of 15 residues. J lost 2 bases, V lost 7 bases, and 6 bases had no gene match. Germline V CDR1 and CDR2: MNHNS, SASEGT. The CDR3 nucleotides are TGTGCCAGCAAATTGACTAGCGGGGGCCCCTACGAGCAGTACTTC. Its protein product is CASKLTSGGPYEQYF.

J is TRBJ1-2 and V is TRBV18; tentative D call: TRBD1 (5 bases). The length of the CDR3 is 18 residues. The germline V gene encodes CDR1 KGHSH and CDR2 LQKENI. Trimming shortened V by 3 bases and J by 7 bases, and 27 bases separated the two germline ends. The CDR3 protein is CASSPPAGAGLGALGYTF. The DNA for the CDR3 is TGTGCCAGCTCACCCCCGGCTGGCGCGGGGCTGGGAGCGCTTGGCTACACCTTC.

The chain is built from TRBV6-5 and TRBJ2-5; TRBD1 aligns across 10 bases. The CDR3 is 15 amino acids. V trimming: 0 bases; J trimming: 8 bases; junction bases outside the gene matches: 6. From germline, CDR1 is MNHEY and CDR2 SVGAGI. CDR3 DNA: TGTGCCAGCAGTTACTCCGGGACAGGGGAGGGTACCCAGTACTTC. Amino acid sequence: CASSYSGTGEGTQYF.

The rearrangement uses TRBV27 and TRBJ2-1; 13 bases align to TRBD2. The germline CDR1 and CDR2 sequences are MNHEY and SMNVEV (reference sequence). With V trimmed by 6 bases and J by 2 bases, 1 base remained unmatched. The CDR3 length is 15 residues. The DNA for the CDR3 is TGTGCCAGCAGACTAGCGGGGGGGCCCTACAATGAGCAGTTCTTC. Translating gives CASRLAGGPYNEQFF.

This rearrangement joins TRBV27 to TRBJ2-7; 7 positions match TRBD1. The J segment lost 2 bases and the V segment lost 10 bases, leaving 5 bases of the junction unmatched. This CDR3 has 12 residues. CDR1 and CDR2 (germline): MNHEY, SMNVEV (reference sequence). CDR3: CATRDSPYEQYF. The DNA of the CDR3 is TGTGCCACCCGGGACAGTCCCTACGAGCAGTACTTC.

The chain uses TRBV7-6 and TRBJ2-3; 8 bases map to TRBD2. The germline V gene has CDR1 SGHVS and CDR2 FNYEAQ. This CDR3 spans 14 amino acids. The V gene end was trimmed by 5 bases and the J gene end by 4 bases; junction bases not matched to a gene: 5. The CDR3: CASSGSGGPDTQYF. The CDR3 region has the DNA TGTGCCAGCAGCGGAAGCGGGGGACCAGATACGCAGTATTTT.

The J gene is TRBJ1-4, the V gene TRBV29-1, with 7 bases matching TRBD1. The CDR3 totals 13 residues. With 6 bases clipped from V and 4 bases from J, the junction kept 5 bases outside the gene matches. Germline CDR1 reads SQVTM; CDR2 reads ANQGSEA. CDR3 amino acids: CSVWTGDNEKLFF. As DNA, the CDR3 is TGCAGCGTCTGGACAGGAGATAATGAAAAACTGTTTTTT.

In this sample, this clone turned up once. The chain carries TRBV19 and TRBJ2-3; D is unresolved. Between the trimmed V and J ends, which lost 1 base and 0 bases, there was a span of 8 bases. The germline V gene has CDR1 LNHDA and CDR2 SQIVND (reference sequence). The CDR3 contains 15 residues. CDR3: CASSIVVSSTDTQYF. CDR3 nucleotides: TGTGCCAGTAGTATAGTAGTATCTAGCACAGATACGCAGTATTTT.

The chain joins TRBV9 to TRBJ2-5; TRBD2 is a possible D gene (6 bases). V shed 4 bases and J shed 2 bases, with 21 bases lying between them. Germline assignment: CDR1 SGDLS and CDR2 YYNGEE. The CDR3 is made up of 17 amino acids. For the CDR3, the DNA is TGTGCCAGCAGCCCCTCGTTTACGTCTAGCGCTCAAGAGACCCAGTACTTC. Its translation: CASSPSFTSSAQETQYF.

This chain uses TRBV4-1 with TRBJ2-2; tentative D call: TRBD1 (6 bases). CDR1 and CDR2 (germline): MGHRA, YSYEKL. The CDR3 contains 15 residues. V was shortened by 6 bases and J by 2 bases, with 13 bases between the two germline ends. CDR3 in amino acids: CASRRAGANTGELFF. CDR3 in DNA: TGCGCCAGCAGGCGGGCAGGGGCCAACACCGGGGAGCTGTTTTTT.